These T cell receptor beta chains were read from a single sample in a study of blood T cell repertoires in COVID-19. Data came from immunoSEQ multiplex PCR; TCRdb stores just in-frame clones and leaves some out. Of about 200,000 clones listed, 75% to 85% are singletons. Sequencing was performed on peripheral blood. These receptors all stem from a human donor in a cohort sampled during active COVID-19. Each CDR3 is given with its conserved first and last residue. Fields, in order: V gene, clone size, D gene, J gene, CDR3 protein, CDR3 DNA. A D gene is named only where the DNA matches it firmly. Expanded clones are given a class, and other clones once, few, many or no size at all.

>TRBV11-3|.|.|TRBJ1-5
CASSLGLGGVGLGNQPQHF
TGTGCCAGCAGCTTAGGTCTAGGAGGGGTGGGGCTCGGCAATCAGCCCCAGCATTTT
>TRBV25-1|once|.|TRBJ2-2
CASKQGGTGELFF
TGTGCCAGCAAACAGGGAGGGACCGGGGAGCTGTTTTTT
>TRBV5-5|.|TRBD1|TRBJ2-3
CASSLEGALRADTQYF
TGTGCCAGCAGCTTGGAGGGGGCTTTGAGGGCAGATACGCAGTATTTT
>TRBV7-9|.|.|TRBJ1-2
CASSLGGRVYGYTF
TGTGCCAGCAGCTTAGGGGGGCGAGTCTATGGCTACACCTTC
>TRBV9|once|TRBD2|TRBJ2-1
CASSSQTSGVYNEQFF
TGTGCCAGCAGCTCCCAGACTAGCGGGGTTTACAATGAGCAGTTCTTC
>TRBV12-3/TRBV12-4|.|.|TRBJ1-1
CASSSGENTEAFF
TGTGCCAGCAGTTCAGGGGAAAACACTGAAGCTTTCTTT
>TRBV2|.|.|TRBJ2-3
CASSDGWTASTDTQYF
TGTGCCAGCAGTGATGGTTGGACAGCGAGCACAGATACGCAGTATTTT
>TRBV7-8|few|.|TRBJ2-1
CASSLTGTYNEQFF
TGTGCCAGCAGCTTAACCGGGACATACAATGAGCAGTTCTTC
>TRBV7-9|.|TRBD2|TRBJ2-1
CASSRLGGTEPQFF
TGTGCCAGCAGCCGCCTGGGGGGGACCGAACCTCAGTTCTTC
>TRBV2|few|.|TRBJ1-1
CASSQARPEAFF
TGTGCCAGCAGTCAAGCGCGCCCCGAAGCTTTCTTT
>TRBV6-2/TRBV6-3|few|TRBD2|TRBJ2-7
CASSYSGGTYEQYF
TGTGCCAGCAGTTACTCGGGGGGGACCTACGAGCAGTACTTC
>TRBV5-6|.|.|TRBJ2-2
CASSLNIVGELFF
TGTGCCAGCAGCTTGAATATCGTCGGGGAGCTGTTTTTT
>TRBV19|.|.|TRBJ1-1
CASTSPGGGPEAFF
TGTGCCAGTACCTCGCCGGGAGGGGGACCTGAAGCTTTCTTT
>TRBV7-2|.|.|TRBJ1-5
CASSSQRGPQHF
TGTGCCAGCAGCTCCCAAAGGGGGCCCCAGCATTTT
>TRBV9|.|.|TRBJ2-2
CATGDRFTGELFF
TGTGCCACAGGAGACAGGTTCACCGGGGAGCTGTTTTTT
>TRBV27|.|.|TRBJ1-1
CASSLSRGSEAFF
TGTGCCAGCAGTTTAAGCCGGGGATCGGAAGCTTTCTTT
>TRBV5-1|few|.|TRBJ1-2
CASSLDGADNYGYTF
TGCGCCAGCAGTTTAGATGGGGCTGATAACTATGGCTACACCTTC
>TRBV3-1/TRBV3-2|few|TRBD1|TRBJ2-5
CASSQDREETQYF
TGTGCCAGCAGTCAGGACAGGGAGGAGACCCAGTACTTC
>TRBV27|.|.|TRBJ2-5
CASSLPGETQYF
TGTGCCAGCAGTCTCCCCGGGGAGACCCAGTACTTC
>TRBV6-5|few|.|TRBJ1-1
CASSYAGQNTEAFF
TGTGCCAGCAGTTACGCAGGGCAGAACACTGAAGCTTTCTTT
>TRBV19|.|TRBD1|TRBJ2-6
CASRPGQSFSGANVLTF
TGTGCCAGTAGGCCGGGACAGAGCTTCTCTGGGGCCAACGTCCTGACTTTC
>TRBV19|.|.|TRBJ1-5
CASSLVDSNQPQHF
TGTGCCAGTAGTCTCGTGGACTCAAATCAGCCCCAGCATTTT
>TRBV5-5|.|.|TRBJ2-1
CASSVITSMGEQFF
TGTGCCAGCAGCGTGATTACTAGTATGGGTGAGCAGTTCTTC
>TRBV23-1|once|TRBD1|TRBJ1-5
CASPKGQPYSNQPQHF
TGCGCCAGCCCGAAGGGACAGCCTTATAGCAATCAGCCCCAGCATTTT
>TRBV30|.|.|TRBJ2-1
CAWSVGGGVLYNEQFF
TGTGCCTGGAGCGTAGGCGGCGGAGTCCTCTACAATGAGCAGTTCTTC
>TRBV10-3|.|TRBD1|TRBJ2-7
CAISEPRDRADEQYF
TGTGCCATCAGTGAGCCTCGGGACAGGGCTGACGAGCAGTACTTC
>TRBV4-1|.|.|TRBJ2-7
CASSDPHGGLSYEQYF
TGCGCCAGCAGCGACCCCCATGGCGGCCTCTCCTACGAGCAGTACTTC
>TRBV3-1/TRBV3-2|few|.|TRBJ2-1
CASSHMSTPEVEQFF
TGTGCCAGCAGCCATATGTCTACGCCTGAGGTAGAGCAGTTCTTC
>TRBV4-1|.|TRBD2|TRBJ2-6
CASSQLGLADYSGANVLTF
TGCGCCAGCAGCCAACTGGGACTAGCGGACTACTCTGGGGCCAACGTCCTGACTTTC
>TRBV6-1|.|.|TRBJ1-1
CASSEGVQVGAFF
TGTGCCAGCAGTGAAGGGGTCCAGGTTGGAGCTTTCTTT
>TRBV7-8|.|.|TRBJ1-1
CASSLPENTEAFF
TGTGCCAGCAGCTTACCAGAGAACACTGAAGCTTTCTTT
>TRBV7-6|.|TRBD2|TRBJ2-5
CASSPGGPLQETQYF
TGTGCCAGCAGCCCGGGGGGGCCCCTCCAAGAGACCCAGTACTTC
>TRBV7-2|.|TRBD2|TRBJ2-7
CASSPGLRTPEQYF
TGTGCCAGCAGCCCGGGACTACGCACTCCCGAGCAGTACTTC
>TRBV5-1|.|.|TRBJ1-1
CASSFDGLGTGGTEAFF
TGCGCCAGCAGCTTCGACGGGTTAGGGACGGGGGGTACTGAAGCTTTCTTT
>TRBV7-2|.|TRBD1|TRBJ2-1
CASSPRGRSSNEQFF
TGTGCCAGCAGTCCTAGGGGGCGTTCCTCCAATGAGCAGTTCTTC
>TRBV18|.|TRBD1|TRBJ2-7
CASSPTLLGGAGYEQYF
TGTGCCAGCTCACCTACCTTATTAGGGGGCGCAGGGTACGAGCAGTACTTC
>TRBV7-9|.|TRBD2|TRBJ2-4
CASSLGGTSGDIQYF
TGTGCCAGCAGCCTTGGGGGGACTAGCGGCGACATTCAGTACTTC
>TRBV11-2|few|TRBD1|TRBJ1-4
CASSGYTGGDEKLFF
TGTGCCAGCAGCGGTTACACAGGGGGCGATGAAAAACTGTTTTTT
>TRBV27|.|TRBD1|TRBJ1-5
CASSPLAPDRTGNQPQHF
TGTGCCAGCAGTCCATTAGCTCCGGACAGGACGGGCAATCAGCCCCAGCATTTT
>TRBV7-8|.|.|TRBJ1-5
CASSLRAGNQPQHF
TGTGCCAGCAGCCTCAGGGCCGGCAATCAGCCCCAGCATTTT
>TRBV11-2|.|.|TRBJ2-5
CASSFGTRETQYF
TGTGCCAGCAGCTTTGGGACAAGAGAGACCCAGTACTTC
>TRBV5-1|.|TRBD2|TRBJ2-3
CASSSLLAGGGADTQYF
TGCGCCAGCAGCTCCCTACTAGCGGGAGGTGGAGCAGATACGCAGTATTTT
>TRBV18|many|.|TRBJ2-7
CASSPGGATYEQYF
TGTGCCAGCTCACCGGGGGGGGCCACGTACGAGCAGTACTTC
>TRBV12-3/TRBV12-4|.|TRBD1|TRBJ2-1
CAITGGSNEQFF
TGTGCCATCACAGGGGGTAGCAATGAGCAGTTCTTC
>TRBV2|.|.|TRBJ1-1
CASTLEGDSEAFF
TGTGCCAGCACCCTCGAGGGGGATTCTGAAGCTTTCTTT
>TRBV27|.|.|TRBJ1-2
CAKTRDYGYTF
TGTGCCAAAACTAGGGACTATGGCTACACCTTC
>TRBV3-1/TRBV3-2|.|TRBD2|TRBJ2-5
CASSRSGGGRETQYF
TGTGCCAGCAGCCGTAGCGGGGGGGGAAGGGAGACCCAGTACTTC
>TRBV29-1|.|.|TRBJ1-2
CSVEWAKDYTF
TGCAGCGTTGAATGGGCGAAAGACTACACCTTC
>TRBV28|.|TRBD1|TRBJ1-1
CASSLTQGAGNTEAFF
TGTGCCAGCAGTTTGACTCAGGGGGCCGGGAACACTGAAGCTTTCTTT
>TRBV28|few|.|TRBJ2-7
CASSGQSNYEQYF
TGTGCCAGCAGCGGACAGTCTAATTACGAGCAGTACTTC
>TRBV7-2|.|TRBD2|TRBJ2-1
CASSLVAGGEQFF
TGTGCCAGCAGCTTAGTAGCGGGGGGGGAGCAGTTCTTC
>TRBV18|.|.|TRBJ1-1
CASSSRESTEAFF
TGTGCCAGCTCATCGAGGGAGAGCACTGAAGCTTTCTTT
>TRBV19|.|.|TRBJ2-2
CASRAPERGGELFF
TGTGCCAGTAGAGCACCCGAACGGGGCGGGGAGCTGTTTTTT
>TRBV7-2|.|TRBD2|TRBJ2-7
CASTVTGTRASYEQYF
TGTGCCAGCACCGTAACCGGGACTAGGGCCTCCTACGAGCAGTACTTC
>TRBV5-6|.|.|TRBJ2-7
CASSFLATYEQYF
TGTGCCAGCAGCTTCTTAGCAACCTACGAGCAGTACTTC
>TRBV11-2|.|.|TRBJ2-2
CASSPIQPSGELFF
TGTGCCAGCAGCCCTATCCAACCGTCCGGGGAGCTGTTTTTT
>TRBV7-8|.|.|TRBJ1-4
CASSPPRAVPGEGEKLFF
TGTGCCAGCAGCCCCCCAAGGGCGGTCCCAGGGGAAGGTGAAAAACTGTTTTTT
>TRBV6-2/TRBV6-3|.|TRBD2|TRBJ2-7
CASSYLFGASGIGSYEQYF
TGTGCCAGCAGTTACCTCTTCGGGGCTAGCGGGATTGGGTCCTACGAGCAGTACTTC
>TRBV20-1|.|TRBD1|TRBJ1-1
CSASTEGTGDINTEAFF
TGCAGTGCTAGTACGGAAGGGACAGGAGATATAAACACTGAAGCTTTCTTT
>TRBV4-2|.|TRBD2|TRBJ2-3
CASSQEISGTDTQYF
TGTGCCAGCAGCCAAGAGATTAGCGGGACAGATACGCAGTATTTT